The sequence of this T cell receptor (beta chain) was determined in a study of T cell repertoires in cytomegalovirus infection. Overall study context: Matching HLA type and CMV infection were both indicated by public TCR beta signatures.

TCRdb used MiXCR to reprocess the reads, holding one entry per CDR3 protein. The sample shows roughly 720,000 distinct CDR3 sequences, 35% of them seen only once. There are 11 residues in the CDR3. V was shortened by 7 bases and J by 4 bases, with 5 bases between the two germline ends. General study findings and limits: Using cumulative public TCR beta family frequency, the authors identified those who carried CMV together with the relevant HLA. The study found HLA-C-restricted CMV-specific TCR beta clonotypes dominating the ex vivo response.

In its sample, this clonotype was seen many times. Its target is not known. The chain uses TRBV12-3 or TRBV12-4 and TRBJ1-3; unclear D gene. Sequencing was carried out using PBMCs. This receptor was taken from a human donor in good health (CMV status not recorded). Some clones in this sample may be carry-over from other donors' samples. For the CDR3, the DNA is TGTGCCAGCACCCAGGGAAACACCATATATTTT. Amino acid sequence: CASTQGNTIYF.